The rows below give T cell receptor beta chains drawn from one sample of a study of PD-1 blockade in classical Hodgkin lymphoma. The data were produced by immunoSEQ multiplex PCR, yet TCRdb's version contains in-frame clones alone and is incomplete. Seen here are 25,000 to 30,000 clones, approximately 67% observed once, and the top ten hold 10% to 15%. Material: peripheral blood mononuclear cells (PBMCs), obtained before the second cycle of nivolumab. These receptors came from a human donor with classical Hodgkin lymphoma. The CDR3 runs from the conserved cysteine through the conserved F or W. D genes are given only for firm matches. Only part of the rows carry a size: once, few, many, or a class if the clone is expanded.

CDR3 protein: CASSPFRGLRGEEQFF
CDR3 DNA: TGTGCCAGCAGCCCATTTAGGGGGTTGAGAGGCGAGGAGCAGTTCTTC
CDR3 length: 16
V gene: TRBV14
J gene: TRBJ2-1
clone size: .
D gene: .

CDR3 protein: CASSLPGPSDTQYF
CDR3 DNA: TGTGCCAGCAGCTTACCGGGGCCCTCAGATACGCAGTATTTT
CDR3 length: 14
V gene: TRBV11-3
J gene: TRBJ2-3
clone size: .
D gene: .

CDR3 protein: CAWMMTGDPYEQYF
CDR3 DNA: TGTGCCTGGATGATGACAGGGGACCCCTACGAGCAGTACTTC
CDR3 length: 14
V gene: TRBV30
J gene: TRBJ2-7
clone size: .
D gene: TRBD1

CDR3 protein: CASSQEGDEGWNLKNTEAFF
CDR3 DNA: TGTGCCAGCAGCCAAGAAGGGGATGAAGGGTGGAATCTGAAGAACACTGAAGCTTTCTTT
CDR3 length: 20
V gene: TRBV14
J gene: TRBJ1-1
clone size: once
D gene: .

CDR3 protein: CASSYSQNTGELFF
CDR3 DNA: TGTGCCAGCAGTTACTCCCAGAACACCGGGGAGCTGTTTTTT
CDR3 length: 14
V gene: TRBV6-6
J gene: TRBJ2-2
clone size: .
D gene: .

CDR3 protein: CASSIVGGPQPQHF
CDR3 DNA: TGTGCCAGTAGTATCGTTGGTGGGCCTCAGCCCCAGCATTTT
CDR3 length: 14
V gene: TRBV19
J gene: TRBJ1-5
clone size: .
D gene: .

CDR3 protein: CASSWTVTDTQYF
CDR3 DNA: TGTGCCAGCTCCTGGACTGTCACAGATACGCAGTATTTT
CDR3 length: 13
V gene: TRBV18
J gene: TRBJ2-3
clone size: .
D gene: .

CDR3 protein: CASSQEWGNGYTF
CDR3 DNA: TGCGCCAGCAGCCAAGAATGGGGAAATGGCTACACCTTC
CDR3 length: 13
V gene: TRBV4-3
J gene: TRBJ1-2
clone size: .
D gene: .

CDR3 protein: CTSSQDWWESGNEQFF
CDR3 DNA: TGCACCAGCAGCCAAGATTGGTGGGAGTCAGGCAATGAGCAGTTCTTC
CDR3 length: 16
V gene: TRBV1
J gene: TRBJ2-1
clone size: .
D gene: .

CDR3 protein: CASSSTGTAHTGELFF
CDR3 DNA: TGTGCCAGTAGTTCGACCGGGACTGCCCACACCGGGGAGCTGTTTTTT
CDR3 length: 16
V gene: TRBV19
J gene: TRBJ2-2
clone size: .
D gene: .

CDR3 protein: CASRWDIGDYEQYF
CDR3 DNA: TGTGCCAGCAGGTGGGACATAGGTGACTACGAGCAGTACTTC
CDR3 length: 14
V gene: TRBV7-2
J gene: TRBJ2-7
clone size: .
D gene: .

CDR3 protein: CASSHRLAGDIYNEQFF
CDR3 DNA: TGTGCCAGCAGCCATAGACTAGCGGGAGATATCTACAATGAGCAGTTCTTC
CDR3 length: 17
V gene: TRBV11-2
J gene: TRBJ2-1
clone size: .
D gene: TRBD2

CDR3 protein: CASSGRVGNQPQHF
CDR3 DNA: TGTGCCAGCAGCGGGAGGGTTGGGAATCAGCCCCAGCATTTT
CDR3 length: 14
V gene: TRBV7-2
J gene: TRBJ1-5
clone size: .
D gene: .

CDR3 protein: CASSWGDTQYF
CDR3 DNA: TGTGCCAGCAGTTGGGGAGATACGCAGTATTTT
CDR3 length: 11
V gene: TRBV28
J gene: TRBJ2-3
clone size: .
D gene: .

CDR3 protein: CASSLYRGDTQYF
CDR3 DNA: TGTGCCAGCAGCTTATACAGGGGAGATACGCAGTATTTT
CDR3 length: 13
V gene: TRBV7-9
J gene: TRBJ2-3
clone size: .
D gene: TRBD1

CDR3 protein: CAWSRDSPSTDTQYF
CDR3 DNA: TGTGCCTGGAGTAGGGACAGCCCTAGCACAGATACGCAGTATTTT
CDR3 length: 15
V gene: TRBV30
J gene: TRBJ2-3
clone size: medium-sized
D gene: TRBD1

CDR3 protein: CASSVSSAGDTQYF
CDR3 DNA: TGTGCCAGCAGCGTAAGCTCCGCGGGAGATACGCAGTATTTT
CDR3 length: 14
V gene: TRBV9
J gene: TRBJ2-3
clone size: .
D gene: .

CDR3 protein: CASSRGAPRGEQYF
CDR3 DNA: TGCGCCAGCAGCCGAGGGGCCCCCAGGGGCGAGCAGTACTTC
CDR3 length: 14
V gene: TRBV10-1
J gene: TRBJ2-7
clone size: .
D gene: .

CDR3 protein: CATRPGQGVHEQFF
CDR3 DNA: TGTGCCACTCGACCGGGACAGGGGGTTCATGAGCAGTTCTTC
CDR3 length: 14
V gene: TRBV19
J gene: TRBJ2-1
clone size: .
D gene: TRBD1

CDR3 protein: CASSLAGADETQYF
CDR3 DNA: TGTGCCAGCAGTTTAGCGGGGGCAGACGAGACCCAGTACTTC
CDR3 length: 14
V gene: TRBV28
J gene: TRBJ2-5
clone size: .
D gene: .

CDR3 protein: CASSQEMALGQGLYEQYF
CDR3 DNA: TGCGCCAGCAGCCAAGAGATGGCTTTGGGGCAGGGGCTATACGAGCAGTACTTC
CDR3 length: 18
V gene: TRBV4-3
J gene: TRBJ2-7
clone size: once
D gene: .

CDR3 protein: CASSLGTSFAEQYF
CDR3 DNA: TGTGCCAGCAGCTTGGGGACTAGCTTCGCCGAGCAGTACTTC
CDR3 length: 14
V gene: TRBV7-9
J gene: TRBJ2-7
clone size: .
D gene: TRBD2

CDR3 protein: CASSPRKEETQYF
CDR3 DNA: TGTGCCAGCAGCCCGCGGAAAGAAGAGACCCAGTACTTC
CDR3 length: 13
V gene: TRBV5-5
J gene: TRBJ2-5
clone size: .
D gene: .

CDR3 protein: CASSPVAGELFF
CDR3 DNA: TGTGCCAGCAGCCCCGTAGCCGGGGAGCTGTTTTTT
CDR3 length: 12
V gene: TRBV7-2
J gene: TRBJ2-2
clone size: .
D gene: .

CDR3 protein: CASSVEQTLDWNEQFF
CDR3 DNA: TGTGCCAGCAGCGTAGAACAAACCCTCGATTGGAATGAGCAGTTCTTC
CDR3 length: 16
V gene: TRBV9
J gene: TRBJ2-1
clone size: .
D gene: .

CDR3 protein: CASSTNGWGSGNTIYF
CDR3 DNA: TGTGCCAGCAGCACCAACGGGTGGGGATCTGGAAACACCATATATTTT
CDR3 length: 16
V gene: TRBV7-2
J gene: TRBJ1-3
clone size: .
D gene: .

CDR3 protein: CAWGEGSYEQYF
CDR3 DNA: TGTGCCTGGGGGGAGGGCTCCTACGAGCAGTACTTC
CDR3 length: 12
V gene: TRBV30
J gene: TRBJ2-7
clone size: .
D gene: TRBD2

CDR3 protein: CASNFEGNPGNTIYF
CDR3 DNA: TGTGCCAGCAATTTCGAGGGGAATCCTGGAAACACCATATATTTT
CDR3 length: 15
V gene: TRBV6-1
J gene: TRBJ1-3
clone size: .
D gene: .

CDR3 protein: CASSLGTGGSGANVLTF
CDR3 DNA: TGTGCCAGCAGTTTAGGGACAGGGGGTTCTGGGGCCAACGTCCTGACTTTC
CDR3 length: 17
V gene: TRBV28
J gene: TRBJ2-6
clone size: .
D gene: TRBD1

CDR3 protein: CASRDRGRTEAFF
CDR3 DNA: TGTGCCAGCAGGGACAGGGGTCGGACTGAAGCTTTCTTT
CDR3 length: 13
V gene: TRBV7-9
J gene: TRBJ1-1
clone size: .
D gene: TRBD1

CDR3 protein: CASSLERSLMGEKLFF
CDR3 DNA: TGTGCCAGCAGCTTAGAAAGGAGTCTAATGGGTGAAAAACTGTTTTTT
CDR3 length: 16
V gene: TRBV11-2
J gene: TRBJ1-4
clone size: .
D gene: .

CDR3 protein: CASSKTGTAYEQYF
CDR3 DNA: TGTGCCAGCAGTAAAACCGGGACAGCCTACGAGCAGTACTTC
CDR3 length: 14
V gene: TRBV6-5
J gene: TRBJ2-7
clone size: .
D gene: TRBD1

CDR3 protein: CASSGGQAYGYTF
CDR3 DNA: TGTGCCAGCAGCGGGGGACAGGCCTATGGCTACACCTTC
CDR3 length: 13
V gene: TRBV2
J gene: TRBJ1-2
clone size: medium-sized
D gene: TRBD1

CDR3 protein: CASSKRVGVASQRSYNEQFF
CDR3 DNA: TGTGCCAGCAGCAAAAGGGTTGGGGTAGCGAGCCAGAGGTCCTACAATGAGCAGTTCTTC
CDR3 length: 20
V gene: TRBV21-1
J gene: TRBJ2-1
clone size: .
D gene: .

CDR3 protein: CASSLGGNGNSPLHF
CDR3 DNA: TGTGCCAGCAGCTTGGGAGGGAATGGGAATTCACCCCTCCACTTT
CDR3 length: 15
V gene: TRBV7-2
J gene: TRBJ1-6
clone size: .
D gene: .

CDR3 protein: CASSYSWGGTGELFF
CDR3 DNA: TGTGCCAGCAGTTACTCCTGGGGTGGCACCGGGGAGCTGTTTTTT
CDR3 length: 15
V gene: TRBV6-6
J gene: TRBJ2-2
clone size: once
D gene: .

CDR3 protein: CASSQSTSGRQDTQYF
CDR3 DNA: TGCGCCAGCAGCCAGTCGACTAGCGGGAGACAAGATACGCAGTATTTT
CDR3 length: 16
V gene: TRBV4-1
J gene: TRBJ2-3
clone size: once
D gene: TRBD2

CDR3 protein: CASSFNGVQRTEAFF
CDR3 DNA: TGTGCCAGCAGCTTTAACGGTGTCCAGAGGACTGAAGCTTTCTTT
CDR3 length: 15
V gene: TRBV5-4
J gene: TRBJ1-1
clone size: .
D gene: .

CDR3 protein: CASSLIPGYEQFF
CDR3 DNA: TGTGCCAGCAGTCTCATACCGGGTTATGAGCAGTTCTTC
CDR3 length: 13
V gene: TRBV27
J gene: TRBJ2-1
clone size: .
D gene: .

CDR3 protein: CASSRSTGSSYNEQFF
CDR3 DNA: TGTGCCAGCTCACGATCGACGGGGAGCTCCTACAATGAGCAGTTCTTC
CDR3 length: 16
V gene: TRBV18
J gene: TRBJ2-1
clone size: .
D gene: .

CDR3 protein: CASSPTKGQGNYGYTF
CDR3 DNA: TGCGCCAGCAGCCCCACGAAGGGACAGGGAAACTATGGCTACACCTTC
CDR3 length: 16
V gene: TRBV5-1
J gene: TRBJ1-2
clone size: .
D gene: TRBD1

CDR3 protein: CASSPGGQEDNYGYTF
CDR3 DNA: TGTGCCAGCAGCCCCGGAGGACAAGAAGACAACTATGGCTACACCTTC
CDR3 length: 16
V gene: TRBV7-2
J gene: TRBJ1-2
clone size: once
D gene: .

CDR3 protein: CASSPLRGAEQYF
CDR3 DNA: TGTGCCAGCTCACCCCTCCGCGGGGCCGAGCAGTACTTC
CDR3 length: 13
V gene: TRBV18
J gene: TRBJ2-7
clone size: .
D gene: .

CDR3 protein: CASSGPGTGTYEQYF
CDR3 DNA: TGTGCCAGCAGCGGGCCGGGGACAGGGACCTACGAGCAGTACTTC
CDR3 length: 15
V gene: TRBV5-4
J gene: TRBJ2-7
clone size: .
D gene: TRBD1

CDR3 protein: CASSVGTSGSGYEQYF
CDR3 DNA: TGCGCCAGCAGCGTCGGGACTAGCGGGAGTGGCTACGAGCAGTACTTC
CDR3 length: 16
V gene: TRBV5-1
J gene: TRBJ2-7
clone size: few
D gene: TRBD2

CDR3 protein: CATHRQGQETQYF
CDR3 DNA: TGTGCCACCCACAGACAGGGTCAAGAGACCCAGTACTTC
CDR3 length: 13
V gene: TRBV15
J gene: TRBJ2-5
clone size: .
D gene: TRBD1